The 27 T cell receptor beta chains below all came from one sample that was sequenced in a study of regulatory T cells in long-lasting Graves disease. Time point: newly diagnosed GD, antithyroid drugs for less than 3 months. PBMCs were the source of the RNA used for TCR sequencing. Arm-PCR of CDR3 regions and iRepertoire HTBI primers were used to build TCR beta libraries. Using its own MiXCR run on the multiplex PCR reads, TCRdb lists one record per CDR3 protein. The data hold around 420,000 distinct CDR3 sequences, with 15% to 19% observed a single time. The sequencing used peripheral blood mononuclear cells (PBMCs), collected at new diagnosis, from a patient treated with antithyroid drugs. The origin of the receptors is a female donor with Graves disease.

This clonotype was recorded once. CDR3 region: CASSLNGYGYTF. The CDR3 nucleotides read TGTGCCAGCAGTCTAAACGGCTATGGCTACACCTTC. The rearrangement joins TRBV27 to TRBJ1-2; no clear D gene. Germline CDR1 is MNHEY and CDR2 is SMNVEV (reference sequence). The CDR3 has 12 amino acids. Deletions cut 5 bases from V and 4 bases from J, with 8 bases between.

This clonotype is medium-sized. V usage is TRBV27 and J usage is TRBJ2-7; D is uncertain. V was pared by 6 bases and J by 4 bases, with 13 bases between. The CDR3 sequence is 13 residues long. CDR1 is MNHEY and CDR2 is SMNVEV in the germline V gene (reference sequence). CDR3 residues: CASSKGALYEQYF. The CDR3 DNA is TGTGCCAGCAGCAAGGGCGCTCTTTACGAGCAGTACTTC.

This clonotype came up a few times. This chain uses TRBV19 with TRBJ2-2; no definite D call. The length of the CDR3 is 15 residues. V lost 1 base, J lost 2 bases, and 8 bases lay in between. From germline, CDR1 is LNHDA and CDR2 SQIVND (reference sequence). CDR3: CASSIVGVNTGELFF. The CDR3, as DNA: TGTGCCAGTAGTATAGTTGGAGTCAACACCGGGGAGCTGTTTTTT.

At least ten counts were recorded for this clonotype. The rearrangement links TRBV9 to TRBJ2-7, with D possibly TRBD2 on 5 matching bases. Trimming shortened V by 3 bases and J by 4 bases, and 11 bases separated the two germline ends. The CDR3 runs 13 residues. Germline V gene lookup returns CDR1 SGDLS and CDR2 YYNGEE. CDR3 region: CASSARRRYEQYF. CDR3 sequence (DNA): TGTGCCAGCAGCGCTCGGCGGAGGTACGAGCAGTACTTC.

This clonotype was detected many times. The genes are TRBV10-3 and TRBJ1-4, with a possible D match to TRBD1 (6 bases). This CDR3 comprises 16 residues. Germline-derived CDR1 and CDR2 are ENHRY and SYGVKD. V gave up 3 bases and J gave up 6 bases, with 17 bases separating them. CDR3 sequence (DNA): TGTGCCATCAGTGACAGGGGACCGGGCTCGGATGAAAAACTGTTTTTT. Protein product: CAISDRGPGSDEKLFF.

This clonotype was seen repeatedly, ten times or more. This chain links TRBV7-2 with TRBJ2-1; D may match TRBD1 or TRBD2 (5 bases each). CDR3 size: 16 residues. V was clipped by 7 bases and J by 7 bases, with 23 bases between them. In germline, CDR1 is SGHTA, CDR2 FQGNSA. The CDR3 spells CASTPPGSPRWNEQFF. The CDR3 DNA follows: TGTGCCAGCACCCCGCCAGGGAGTCCAAGATGGAATGAGCAGTTCTTC.

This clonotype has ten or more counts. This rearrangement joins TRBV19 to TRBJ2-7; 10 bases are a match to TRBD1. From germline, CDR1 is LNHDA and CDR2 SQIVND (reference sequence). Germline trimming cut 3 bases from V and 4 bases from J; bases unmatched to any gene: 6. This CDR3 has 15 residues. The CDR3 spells CASSIGTGVLYEQYF. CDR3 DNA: TGTGCCAGTAGTATTGGGACAGGGGTGCTTTACGAGCAGTACTTC.

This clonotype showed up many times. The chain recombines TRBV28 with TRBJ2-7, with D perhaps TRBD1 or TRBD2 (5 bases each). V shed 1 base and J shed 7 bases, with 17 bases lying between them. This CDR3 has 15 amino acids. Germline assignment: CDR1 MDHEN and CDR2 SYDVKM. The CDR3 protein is CASSLLGTAMREQYF. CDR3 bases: TGTGCCAGCAGTTTATTGGGGACGGCCATGCGGGAGCAGTACTTC. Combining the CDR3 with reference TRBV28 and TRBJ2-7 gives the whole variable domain DVKVTQSSRYLVKRTGEKVFLECVQDMDHENMFWYRQDPGLGLRLIYFSYDVKMKEKGDIPEGYSVSREKKERFSLILESASTNQTSMYLCASSLLGTAMREQYFGPGTRLTVT.

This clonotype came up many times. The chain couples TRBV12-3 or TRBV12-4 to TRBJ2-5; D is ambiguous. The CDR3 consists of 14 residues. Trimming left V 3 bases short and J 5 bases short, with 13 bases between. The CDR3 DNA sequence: TGTGCCAGCAGTTTCGTTCGGCCACGGGAGACCCAGTACTTC. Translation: CASSFVRPRETQYF.

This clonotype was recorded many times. DNA of the CDR3: TGCGCCACCAAGCTAGGGGGACAGGTCTCCTACGAGCAGTACTTC. Protein product: CATKLGGQVSYEQYF. The chain combines TRBV5-1 with TRBJ2-7; 8 nucleotides agree with TRBD1. CDR1 and CDR2 (germline): SGHRS, YFSETQ. Trimming at V came to 9 bases and at J to 0 bases, leaving 11 bases not matched to a gene. The CDR3 runs to 15 residues.

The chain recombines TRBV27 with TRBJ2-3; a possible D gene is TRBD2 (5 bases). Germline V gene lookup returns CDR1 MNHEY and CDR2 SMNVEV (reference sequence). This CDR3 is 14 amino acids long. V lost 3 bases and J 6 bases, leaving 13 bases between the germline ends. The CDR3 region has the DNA TGTGCCAGCAGTTTTTTCGGGGAGCCGGATACGCAGTATTTT. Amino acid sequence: CASSFFGEPDTQYF.

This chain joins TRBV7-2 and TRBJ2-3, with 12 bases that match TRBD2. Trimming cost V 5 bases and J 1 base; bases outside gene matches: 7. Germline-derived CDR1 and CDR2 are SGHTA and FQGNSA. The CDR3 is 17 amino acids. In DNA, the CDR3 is TGTGCCAGCAGCCCCCGACTAGCGGGGGAGTGCACAGATACGCAGTATTTT. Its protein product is CASSPRLAGECTDTQYF.

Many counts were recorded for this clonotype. This CDR3 is CSARGGGRIKGNEQFF. As DNA, the CDR3 is TGCAGTGCTAGAGGTGGGGGGAGAATAAAAGGCAATGAGCAGTTCTTC. The chain couples TRBV20-1 to TRBJ2-1; the D gene is possibly TRBD2 (6 bases). The V end was cut by 1 base, the J end by 6 bases, with 19 bases between. The CDR3 is 16 residues long. CDR1 DFQATT and CDR2 SNEGSKA come from the germline V gene (reference sequence).

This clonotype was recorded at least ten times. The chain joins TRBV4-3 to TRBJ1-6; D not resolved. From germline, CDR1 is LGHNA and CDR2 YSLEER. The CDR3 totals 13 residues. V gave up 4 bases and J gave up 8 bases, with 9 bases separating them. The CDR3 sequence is CASSLRRDSPLHF. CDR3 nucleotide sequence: TGCGCCAGCAGCCTTAGGAGGGATTCACCCCTCCACTTT.

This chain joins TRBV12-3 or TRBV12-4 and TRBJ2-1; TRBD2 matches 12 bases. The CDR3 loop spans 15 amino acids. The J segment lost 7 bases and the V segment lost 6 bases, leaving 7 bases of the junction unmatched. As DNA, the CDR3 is TGTGCCAGCAGCCTGACTAGCGGGAGATTAAATGAGCAGTTCTTC. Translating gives CASSLTSGRLNEQFF.

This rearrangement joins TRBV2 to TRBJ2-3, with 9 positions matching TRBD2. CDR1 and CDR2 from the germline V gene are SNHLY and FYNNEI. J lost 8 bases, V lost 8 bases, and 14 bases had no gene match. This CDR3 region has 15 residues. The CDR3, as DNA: TGTGCCAGCTCGGAGCTAGCGGGGTTCGCAGGTACGCAGTATTTT. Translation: CASSELAGFAGTQYF.

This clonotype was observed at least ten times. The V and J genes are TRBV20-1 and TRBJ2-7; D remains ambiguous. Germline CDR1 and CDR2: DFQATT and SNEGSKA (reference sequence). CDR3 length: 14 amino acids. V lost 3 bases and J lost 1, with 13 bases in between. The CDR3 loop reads CSASLVAISYEQYF. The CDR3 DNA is TGCAGTGCTAGTTTAGTCGCGATATCCTACGAGCAGTACTTC.

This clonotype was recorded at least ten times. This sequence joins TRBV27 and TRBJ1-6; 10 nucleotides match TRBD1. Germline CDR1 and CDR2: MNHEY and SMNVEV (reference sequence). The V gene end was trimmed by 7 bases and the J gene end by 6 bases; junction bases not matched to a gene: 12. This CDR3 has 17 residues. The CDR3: CASIPPPRDRGNSPLHF. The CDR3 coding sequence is TGTGCCAGCATTCCCCCACCCCGGGACAGGGGTAATTCACCCCTCCACTTT.

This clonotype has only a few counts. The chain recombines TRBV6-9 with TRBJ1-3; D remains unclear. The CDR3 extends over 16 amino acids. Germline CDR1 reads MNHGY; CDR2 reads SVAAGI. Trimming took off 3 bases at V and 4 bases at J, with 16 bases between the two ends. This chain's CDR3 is CASSYSGNTAGNTIYF. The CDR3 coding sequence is TGTGCCAGCAGTTACTCCGGGAACACTGCCGGAAACACCATATATTTT.

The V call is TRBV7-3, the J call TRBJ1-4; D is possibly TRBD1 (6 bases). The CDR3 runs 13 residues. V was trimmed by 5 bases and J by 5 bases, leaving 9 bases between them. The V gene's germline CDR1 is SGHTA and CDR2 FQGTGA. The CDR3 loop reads CASSQGWNEKLFF. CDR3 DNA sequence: TGTGCCAGCAGCCAGGGGTGGAATGAAAAACTGTTTTTT.

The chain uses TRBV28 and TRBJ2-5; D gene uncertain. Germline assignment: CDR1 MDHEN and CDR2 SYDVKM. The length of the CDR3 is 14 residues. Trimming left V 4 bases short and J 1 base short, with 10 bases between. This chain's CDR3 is CASSSPRTQETQYF. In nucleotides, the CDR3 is TGTGCCAGCAGTTCGCCCAGGACCCAAGAGACCCAGTACTTC.

The CDR3 spells CASSIFSGLAKNIQYF. CDR3 bases: TGTGCCAGTAGTATCTTTAGCGGGCTAGCCAAAAACATTCAGTACTTC. The V and J genes are TRBV19 and TRBJ2-4, with TRBD2 matching 7 bases. V dropped 3 bases and J dropped 0; count of bases not matched to a gene: 5. The CDR3 has 16 residues. In germline, CDR1 is LNHDA, CDR2 SQIVND (reference sequence).

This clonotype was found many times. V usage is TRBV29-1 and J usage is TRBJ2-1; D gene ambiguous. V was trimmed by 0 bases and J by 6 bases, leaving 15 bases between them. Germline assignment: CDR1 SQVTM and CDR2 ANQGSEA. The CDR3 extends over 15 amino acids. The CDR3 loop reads CSVEDRAEELNEQFF. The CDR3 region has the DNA TGCAGCGTTGAAGATCGTGCGGAAGAACTCAATGAGCAGTTCTTC.

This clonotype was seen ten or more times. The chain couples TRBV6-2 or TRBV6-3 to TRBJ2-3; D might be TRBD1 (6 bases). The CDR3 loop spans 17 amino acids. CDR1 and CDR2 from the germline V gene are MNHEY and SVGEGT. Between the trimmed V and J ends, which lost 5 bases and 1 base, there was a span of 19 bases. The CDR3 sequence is CASSEVPGAIGTDTQYF. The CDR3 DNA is TGTGCCAGCAGTGAAGTGCCAGGGGCGATTGGCACAGATACGCAGTATTTT.

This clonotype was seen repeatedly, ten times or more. CDR3 amino acids: CASGFPGAATYGYTF. The CDR3 nucleotides read TGTGCTAGTGGTTTCCCCGGGGCGGCAACCTATGGCTACACCTTC. The rearrangement uses TRBV12-5 and TRBJ1-2; TRBD1 might be the D (5 bases). Deletions cut 3 bases from V and 4 bases from J, with 15 bases between. The CDR3 is 15 amino acids. CDR1 and CDR2 (germline): LGHNT, FRNRAP. Supplemented by reference TRBV12-5 and TRBJ1-2, the full variable domain reads DARVTQTPRHKVTEMGQEVTMRCQPILGHNTVFWYRQTMMQGLELLAYFRNRAPLDDSGMPKDRFSAEMPDATLATLKIQPSEPRDSAVYFCASGFPGAATYGYTFGSGTRLTVV.

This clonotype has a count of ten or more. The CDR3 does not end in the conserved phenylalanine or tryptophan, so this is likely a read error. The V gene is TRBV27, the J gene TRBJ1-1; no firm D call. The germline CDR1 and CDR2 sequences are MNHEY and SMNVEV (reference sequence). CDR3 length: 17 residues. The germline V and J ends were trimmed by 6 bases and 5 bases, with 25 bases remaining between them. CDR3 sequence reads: CASRQRPPFRRRTEAFL. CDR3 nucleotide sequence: TGTGCCAGCAGACAACGACCTCCTTTCCGCCGGCGTACTGAAGCTTTCCTT.

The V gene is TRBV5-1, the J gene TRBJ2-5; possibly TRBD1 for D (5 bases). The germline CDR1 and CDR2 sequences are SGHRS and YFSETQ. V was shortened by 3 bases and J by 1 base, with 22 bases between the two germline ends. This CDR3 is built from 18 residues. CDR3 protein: CASSYNLDPSDSQETQYF. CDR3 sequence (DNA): TGCGCCAGCAGCTACAACCTCGACCCTTCAGACAGCCAAGAGACCCAGTACTTC. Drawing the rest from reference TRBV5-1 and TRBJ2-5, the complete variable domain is KAGVTQTPRYLIKTRGQQVTLSCSPISGHRSVSWYQQTPGQGLQFLFEYFSETQRNKGNFPGRFSGRQFSNSRSEMNVSTLELGDSALYLCASSYNLDPSDSQETQYFGPGTRLLVL.